This T cell receptor (beta chain) came from a study of T cells after yellow fever vaccination. MiXCR was run by TCRdb on the 5' RACE reads, yielding one entry per CDR3 protein. The repertoire has under 300,000 distinct CDR3 sequences, about 7.1% of them found once; the top ten carry about 0.9%. This clonotype was observed at least ten times. CDR3 length: 16 amino acids. Germline values: CDR1 SGHRS, CDR2 YFSETQ. The junction had 9 bases not matched to a gene; V was cut back by 4 bases and J by 0 bases. J is TRBJ2-7 and V is TRBV5-1; 8 positions match TRBD1. The sample here was CD4+ T cells sorted from PBMCs, taken 15 days after the yellow fever booster vaccination. The sequence derives from a man between 25 and 39 years old who received the YFV17D yellow fever vaccine. This CDR3 reads CASSLRIGQGSYEQYF. For the CDR3, the DNA is TGCGCCAGCAGCCTCAGAATAGGACAGGGCTCCTACGAGCAGTACTTC.